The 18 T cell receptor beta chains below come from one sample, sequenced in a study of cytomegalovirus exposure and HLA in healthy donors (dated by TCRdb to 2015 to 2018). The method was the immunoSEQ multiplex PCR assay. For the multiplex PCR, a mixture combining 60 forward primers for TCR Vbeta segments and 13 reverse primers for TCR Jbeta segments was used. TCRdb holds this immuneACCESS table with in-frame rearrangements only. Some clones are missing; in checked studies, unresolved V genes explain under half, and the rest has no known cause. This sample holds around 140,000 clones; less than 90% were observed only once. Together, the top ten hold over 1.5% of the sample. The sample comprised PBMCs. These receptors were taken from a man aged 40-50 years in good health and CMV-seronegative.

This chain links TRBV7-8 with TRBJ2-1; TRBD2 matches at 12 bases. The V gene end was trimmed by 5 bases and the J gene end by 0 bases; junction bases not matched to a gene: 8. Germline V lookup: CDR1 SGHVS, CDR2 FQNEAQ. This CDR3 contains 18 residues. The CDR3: CASSIRTSGIVSYNEQFF. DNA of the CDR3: TGTGCCAGCAGCATCCGGACTAGCGGGATAGTCTCCTACAATGAGCAGTTCTTC.

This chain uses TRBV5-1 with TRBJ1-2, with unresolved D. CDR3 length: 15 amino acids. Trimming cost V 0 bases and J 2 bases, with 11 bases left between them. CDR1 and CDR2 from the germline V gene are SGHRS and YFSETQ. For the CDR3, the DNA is TGCGCCAGCAGCTTGGGCTGGGGAGGGAACTATGGCTACACCTTC. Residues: CASSLGWGGNYGYTF.

As DNA, the CDR3 is TGTGCCAGCAGTGTCCTAGCGGGGGGGCCAAACGAGCAGTACTTC. Its protein is CASSVLAGGPNEQYF. The chain combines TRBV6-1 with TRBJ2-7; 12 bases are a match to TRBD2. This CDR3 spans 15 amino acids. Germline CDR1 reads MNHNS; CDR2 reads SASEGT. Losses at the gene ends were 4 bases for V and 5 bases for J; bases not matched to a gene: 6.

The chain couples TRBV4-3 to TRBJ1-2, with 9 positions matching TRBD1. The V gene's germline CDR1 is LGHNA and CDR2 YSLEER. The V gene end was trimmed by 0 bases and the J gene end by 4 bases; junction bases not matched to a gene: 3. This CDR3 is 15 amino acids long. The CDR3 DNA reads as TGCGCCAGCAGCCAAGATCCGACAGGGGGCTATGGCTACACCTTC. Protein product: CASSQDPTGGYGYTF.

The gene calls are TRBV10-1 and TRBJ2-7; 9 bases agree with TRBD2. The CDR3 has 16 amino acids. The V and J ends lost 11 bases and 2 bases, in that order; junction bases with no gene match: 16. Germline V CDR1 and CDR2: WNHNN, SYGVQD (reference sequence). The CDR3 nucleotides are TGCGCCCCCAGGGCGGGACCGGGACTAGCTCCCTACGAGCAGTACTTC. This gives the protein CAPRAGPGLAPYEQYF.

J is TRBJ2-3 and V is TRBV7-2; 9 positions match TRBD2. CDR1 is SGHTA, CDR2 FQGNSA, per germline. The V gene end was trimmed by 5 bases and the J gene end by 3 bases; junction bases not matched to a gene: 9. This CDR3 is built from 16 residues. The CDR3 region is CASSRSGSRETDTQYF. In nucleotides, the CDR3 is TGTGCCAGCAGCCGTAGCGGGAGTCGGGAGACAGATACGCAGTATTTT.

CDR3 residues: CSVVEASNYGYTF. The CDR3 DNA sequence: TGCAGCGTTGTAGAGGCTTCGAACTATGGCTACACCTTC. J is TRBJ1-2 and V is TRBV29-1; no clear D gene. The CDR3 covers 13 residues. Germline CDR1 reads SQVTM; CDR2 reads ANQGSEA. Trimming left V 4 bases short and J 2 bases short, with 11 bases between.

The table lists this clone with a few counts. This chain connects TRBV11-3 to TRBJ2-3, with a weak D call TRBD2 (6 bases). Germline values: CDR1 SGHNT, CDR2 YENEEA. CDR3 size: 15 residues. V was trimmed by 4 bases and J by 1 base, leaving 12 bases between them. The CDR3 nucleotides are TGTGCCAGCAGCTGGGGCGGGACTGGCACAGATACGCAGTATTTT. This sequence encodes CASSWGGTGTDTQYF.

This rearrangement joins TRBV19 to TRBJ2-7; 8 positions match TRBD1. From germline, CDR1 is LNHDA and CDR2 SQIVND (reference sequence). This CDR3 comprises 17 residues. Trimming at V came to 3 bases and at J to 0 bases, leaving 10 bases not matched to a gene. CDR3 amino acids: CASSIGAGDRFSYEQYF. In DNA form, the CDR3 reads TGTGCCAGTAGTATCGGGGCAGGGGACAGGTTCTCCTACGAGCAGTACTTC.

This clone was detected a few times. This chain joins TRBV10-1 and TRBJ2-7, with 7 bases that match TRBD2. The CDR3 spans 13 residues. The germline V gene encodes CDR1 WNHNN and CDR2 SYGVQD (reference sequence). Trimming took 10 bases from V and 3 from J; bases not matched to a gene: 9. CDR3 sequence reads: CATPPPSGYEQYF. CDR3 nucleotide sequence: TGCGCCACACCCCCCCCTAGCGGCTACGAGCAGTACTTC.

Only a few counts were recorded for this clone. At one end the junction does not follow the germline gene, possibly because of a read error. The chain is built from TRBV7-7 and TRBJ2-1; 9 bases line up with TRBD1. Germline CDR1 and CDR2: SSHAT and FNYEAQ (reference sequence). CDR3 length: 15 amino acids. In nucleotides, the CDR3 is TGTGCTAGCAGCTTGGGGACAGGGACCTACAATGAGCAGTTCTTC. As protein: CASSLGTGTYNEQFF.

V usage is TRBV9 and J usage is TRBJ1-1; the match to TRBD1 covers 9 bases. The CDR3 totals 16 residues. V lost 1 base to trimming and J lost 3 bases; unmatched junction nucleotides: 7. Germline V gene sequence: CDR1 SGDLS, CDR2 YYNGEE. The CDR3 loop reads CASSVSKDRGHTEAFF. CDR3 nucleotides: TGTGCCAGCAGCGTATCAAAGGACAGGGGCCACACTGAAGCTTTCTTT.

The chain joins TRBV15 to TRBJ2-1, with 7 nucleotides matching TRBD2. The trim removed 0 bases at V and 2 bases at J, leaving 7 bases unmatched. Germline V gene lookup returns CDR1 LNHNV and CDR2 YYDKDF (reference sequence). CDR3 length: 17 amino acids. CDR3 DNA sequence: TGTGCCACCAGCAGAGATCGGATCGGGAGGACCTACAATGAGCAGTTCTTC. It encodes CATSRDRIGRTYNEQFF.

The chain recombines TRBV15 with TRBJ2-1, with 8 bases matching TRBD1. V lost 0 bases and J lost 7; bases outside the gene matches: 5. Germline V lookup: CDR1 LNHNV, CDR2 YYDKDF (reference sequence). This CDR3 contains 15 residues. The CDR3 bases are TGTGCCACCAGCAGAGACAGGGGGCGCTTAAATGAGCAGTTCTTC. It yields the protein CATSRDRGRLNEQFF.

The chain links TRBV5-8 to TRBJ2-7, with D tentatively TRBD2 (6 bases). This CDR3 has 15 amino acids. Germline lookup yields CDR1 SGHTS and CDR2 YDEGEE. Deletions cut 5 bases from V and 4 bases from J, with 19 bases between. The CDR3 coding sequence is TGTGCCAGCAGGTTACCGGGACTGCTCATGTACGAGCAGTACTTC. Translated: CASRLPGLLMYEQYF.

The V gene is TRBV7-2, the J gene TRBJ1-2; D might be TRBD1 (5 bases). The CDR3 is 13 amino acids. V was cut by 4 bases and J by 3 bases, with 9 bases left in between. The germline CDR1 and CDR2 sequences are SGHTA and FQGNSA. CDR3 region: CASSSRQYYGYTF. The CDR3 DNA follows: TGTGCCAGCAGCTCCCGACAGTACTATGGCTACACCTTC.

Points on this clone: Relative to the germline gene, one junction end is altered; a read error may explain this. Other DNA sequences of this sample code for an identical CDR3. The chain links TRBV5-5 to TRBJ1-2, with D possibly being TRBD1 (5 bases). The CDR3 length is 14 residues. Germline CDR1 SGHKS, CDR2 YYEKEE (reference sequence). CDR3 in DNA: TGCGCCAGCAGCTTGGACTACCAGGGCTATGGCTACACCTTC. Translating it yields CASSLDYQGYGYTF. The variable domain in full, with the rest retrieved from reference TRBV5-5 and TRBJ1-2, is DAGVTQSPTHLIKTRGQQVTLRCSPISGHKSVSWYQQVLGQGPQFIFQYYEKEERGRGNFPDRFSARQFPNYSSELNVNALLLGDSALYLCASSLDYQGYGYTFGSGTRLTVV.

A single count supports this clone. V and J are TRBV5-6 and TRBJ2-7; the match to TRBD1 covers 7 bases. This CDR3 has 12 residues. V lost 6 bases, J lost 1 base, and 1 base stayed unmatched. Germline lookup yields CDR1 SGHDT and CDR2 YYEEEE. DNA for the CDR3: TGTGCCAGCATGGGACAGTCCTACGAGCAGTACTTC. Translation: CASMGQSYEQYF.